This T cell receptor beta chain was sequenced in a study of OX40 agonist ivuxolimab in advanced cancers. The repertoire was sequenced with immunoSEQ multiplex PCR; TCRdb's copy has only in-frame clones and lacks some. The top ten hold roughly half of the sample, which has about 20,000 clones, over 65% seen once. This CDR3 is 15 amino acids long. Germline assignment: CDR1 MNHNY and CDR2 SVGAGI (reference sequence). Losses at the gene ends were 5 bases for V and 5 bases for J; bases not matched to a gene: 9. The chain employs TRBV6-6 and TRBJ2-5; the match to TRBD1 covers 9 bases. Sequencing was performed on CD4+ or CD8+ T cells sorted from blood, taken in a trial of the OX40 agonist ivuxolimab. The receptor was derived from an adult with an advanced solid tumor such as melanoma, head and neck, liver or kidney cancer. Written as DNA, the CDR3 is TGTGCCAGCAGTCCGGGACAGGGTGGTCGGGAGACCCAGTACTTC. It yields the protein CASSPGQGGRETQYF.